This entry is about one TCR beta chain. These data come from a study of blood T cell repertoires in COVID-19. Turning to the study itself: From T cells, B-cell-depleted T cells, or PBMCs came the material, which was cDNA or gDNA.

The assay was immunoSEQ multiplex PCR, and TCRdb's table has in-frame clones only and misses some. Of 250,000 to 300,000 clones listed, around four fifths are singletons. The germline gives CDR1 SGHTS, CDR2 YDEGEE. The CDR3 is made up of 15 amino acids. Trimming took 5 bases from V and 8 from J, leaving 19 bases between them. Material for sequencing was peripheral blood. V gene TRBV5-8 combines with J gene TRBJ1-4; D is possibly TRBD1 (6 bases). This sequence originates from a man in his fifties or sixties who had recovered from COVID-19. The CDR3 nucleotides are TGTGCCAGCAGTTTTAACCGGGACATGGGAGAAAAACTGTTTTTT. Translating it yields CASSFNRDMGEKLFF. The whole variable domain, filled in from reference TRBV5-8 and TRBJ1-4, reads EAGVTQSPTHLIKTRGQQATLRCSPISGHTSVYWYQQALGLGLQFLLWYDEGEERNRGNFPPRFSGRQFPNYSSELNVNALELEDSALYLCASSFNRDMGEKLFFGSGTQLSVL.